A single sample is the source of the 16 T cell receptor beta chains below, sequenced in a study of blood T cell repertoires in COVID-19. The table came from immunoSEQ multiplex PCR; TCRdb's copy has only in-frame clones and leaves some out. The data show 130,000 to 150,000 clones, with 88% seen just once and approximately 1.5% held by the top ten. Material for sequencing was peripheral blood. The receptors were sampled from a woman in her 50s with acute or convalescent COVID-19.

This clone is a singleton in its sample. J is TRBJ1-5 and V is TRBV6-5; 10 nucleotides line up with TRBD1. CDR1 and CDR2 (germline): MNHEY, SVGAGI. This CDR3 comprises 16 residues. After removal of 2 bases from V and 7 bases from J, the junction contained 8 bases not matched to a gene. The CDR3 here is CASSYKAGTGDQPQHF. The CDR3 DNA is TGTGCCAGCAGTTACAAGGCCGGGACAGGGGACCAGCCCCAGCATTTT.

CDR3 coding DNA: TGTGCCAGCAGCACACCGGGACAGGGAAACTACGAGCAGTACTTC. Translated: CASSTPGQGNYEQYF. This chain links TRBV7-8 with TRBJ2-7, with 9 bases matching TRBD1. Germline V CDR1 and CDR2: SGHVS, FQNEAQ. CDR3 size: 15 residues. The J segment lost 3 bases and the V segment lost 5 bases, leaving 8 bases of the junction unmatched.

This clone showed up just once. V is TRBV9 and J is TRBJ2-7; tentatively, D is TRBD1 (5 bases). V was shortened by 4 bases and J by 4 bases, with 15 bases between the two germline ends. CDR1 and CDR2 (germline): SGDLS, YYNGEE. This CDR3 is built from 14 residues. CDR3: CASSPQGWGYEQYF. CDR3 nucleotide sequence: TGTGCCAGCAGCCCCCAGGGATGGGGATACGAGCAGTACTTC.

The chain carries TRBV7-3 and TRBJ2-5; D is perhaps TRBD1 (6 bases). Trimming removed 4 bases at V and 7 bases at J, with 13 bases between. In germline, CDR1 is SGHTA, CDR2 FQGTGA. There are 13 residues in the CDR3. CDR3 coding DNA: TGTGCCAGCAGCTCAGGGGTGGCAGGGACCCAGTACTTC. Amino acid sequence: CASSSGVAGTQYF.

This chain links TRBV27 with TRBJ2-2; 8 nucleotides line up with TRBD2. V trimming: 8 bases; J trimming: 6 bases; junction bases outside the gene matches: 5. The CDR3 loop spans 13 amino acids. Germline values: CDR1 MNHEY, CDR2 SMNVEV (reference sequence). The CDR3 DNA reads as TGTGCCAGCCGGGGACTAGGGGCCGGGGAGCTGTTTTTT. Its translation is CASRGLGAGELFF.

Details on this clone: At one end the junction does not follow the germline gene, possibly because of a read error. The CDR3: CASGETSDFPSNGYTF. The CDR3 region has the DNA TGTGCCAGCGGTGAGACCTCTGACTTTCCCTCGAATGGCTACACCTTC. The rearrangement joins TRBV6-1 to TRBJ1-2, with unresolved D. The CDR3 spans 16 residues. In germline, CDR1 is MNHNS, CDR2 SASEGT.

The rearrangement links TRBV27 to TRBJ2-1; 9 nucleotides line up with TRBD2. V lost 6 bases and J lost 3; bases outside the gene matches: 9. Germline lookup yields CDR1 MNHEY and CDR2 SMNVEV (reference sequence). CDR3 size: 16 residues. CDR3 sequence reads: CASRGKVAGDYNEQFF. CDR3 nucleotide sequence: TGTGCCAGCAGGGGCAAGGTAGCGGGAGACTACAATGAGCAGTTCTTC.

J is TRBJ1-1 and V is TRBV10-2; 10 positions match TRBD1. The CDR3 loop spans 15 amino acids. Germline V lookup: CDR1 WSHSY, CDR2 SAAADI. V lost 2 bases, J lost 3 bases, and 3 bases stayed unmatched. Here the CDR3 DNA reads TGCGCCAGCAGTGAGACGGGACAGGGGCACACTGAAGCTTTCTTT. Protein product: CASSETGQGHTEAFF.

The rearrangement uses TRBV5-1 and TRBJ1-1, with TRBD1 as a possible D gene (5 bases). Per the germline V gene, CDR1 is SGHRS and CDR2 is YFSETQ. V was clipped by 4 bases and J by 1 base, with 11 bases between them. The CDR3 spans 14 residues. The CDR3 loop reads CASSTTGQNTEAFF. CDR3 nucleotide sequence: TGCGCCAGCAGCACTACTGGACAGAACACTGAAGCTTTCTTT.

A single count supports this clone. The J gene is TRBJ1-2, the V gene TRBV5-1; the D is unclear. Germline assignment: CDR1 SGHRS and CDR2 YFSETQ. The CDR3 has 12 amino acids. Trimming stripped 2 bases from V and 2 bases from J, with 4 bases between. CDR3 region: CASSFQNYGYTF. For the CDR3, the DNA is TGCGCCAGCAGCTTCCAGAACTATGGCTACACCTTC.

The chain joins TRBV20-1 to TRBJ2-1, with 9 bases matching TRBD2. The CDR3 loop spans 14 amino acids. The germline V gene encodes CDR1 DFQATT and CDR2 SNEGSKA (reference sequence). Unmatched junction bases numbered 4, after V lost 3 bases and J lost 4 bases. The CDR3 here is CSASLTSGYNEQFF. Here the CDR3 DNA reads TGCAGTGCTAGTCTTACTAGCGGGTACAATGAGCAGTTCTTC.

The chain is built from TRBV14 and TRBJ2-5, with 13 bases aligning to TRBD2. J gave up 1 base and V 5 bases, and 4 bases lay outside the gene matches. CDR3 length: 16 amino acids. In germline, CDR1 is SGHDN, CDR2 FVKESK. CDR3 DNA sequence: TGTGCCAGCAGCGCCGGGACTAGCGGGATCCAAGAGACCCAGTACTTC. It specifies CASSAGTSGIQETQYF.

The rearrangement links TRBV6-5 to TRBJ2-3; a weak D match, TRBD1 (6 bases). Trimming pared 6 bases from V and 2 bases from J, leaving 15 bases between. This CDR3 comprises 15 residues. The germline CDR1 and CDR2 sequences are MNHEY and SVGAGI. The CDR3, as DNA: TGTGCCAGCAGCATGCGAGGGGGACACACAGATACGCAGTATTTT. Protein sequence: CASSMRGGHTDTQYF.

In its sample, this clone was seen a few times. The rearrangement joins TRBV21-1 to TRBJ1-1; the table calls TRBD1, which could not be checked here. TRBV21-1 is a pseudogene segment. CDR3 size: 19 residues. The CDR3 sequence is CASSKTVRSGTSMNTEAFF. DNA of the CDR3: TGTGCCAGCAGCAAAACCGTCAGGTCGGGGACAAGCATGAACACTGAAGCTTTCTTT.

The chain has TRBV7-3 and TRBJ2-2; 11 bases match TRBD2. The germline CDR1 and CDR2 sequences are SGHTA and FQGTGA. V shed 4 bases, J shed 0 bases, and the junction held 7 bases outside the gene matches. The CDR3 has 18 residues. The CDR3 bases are TGTGCCAGCAGCTCACTGCCTAGCGGGAGGACGAACACCGGGGAGCTGTTTTTT. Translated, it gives CASSSLPSGRTNTGELFF.

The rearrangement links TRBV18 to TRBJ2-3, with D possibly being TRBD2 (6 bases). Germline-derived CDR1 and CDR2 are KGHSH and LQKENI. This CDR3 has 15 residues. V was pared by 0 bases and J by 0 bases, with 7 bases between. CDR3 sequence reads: CASSPPGGSTDTQYF. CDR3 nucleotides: TGTGCCAGCTCACCACCGGGGGGAAGCACAGATACGCAGTATTTT. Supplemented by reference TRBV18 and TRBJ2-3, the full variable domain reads NAGVMQNPRHLVRRRGQEARLRCSPMKGHSHVYWYRQLPEEGLKFMVYLQKENIIDESGMPKERFSAEFPKEGPSILRIQQVVRGDSAAYFCASSPPGGSTDTQYFGPGTRLTVL.